This T cell receptor (beta chain) was captured by sequencing in a study of blood T cell repertoires in COVID-19 (dated by TCRdb to 2020 to 2022). Broadly, across the study: Collaborator samples came from the United States, Italy and Spain and covered acute and convalescent phases of COVID-19. The material from the prospective study consisted of cDNA or gDNA derived from T cells, B-cell-depleted T cells, or PBMCs. The dataset comprised deeply sampled blood TCRbeta repertoires from subjects exposed to, actively infected with, or recovered from COVID-19. A freely available public database, intended as a resource for researchers studying the immune response to SARS-CoV-2, is where the repertoires were released. Samples were obtained from the ongoing ImmuneRACE study (first 160 participants) and from 950 to 1,500 subjects provided by 6 global collaborators. A de-identified subject ID, COVID-19 status, age in years and sex were almost always included in the sample metadata. Where available, HLA class I and class II types were taken from metadata supplied by the sample provider and were not determined by assay-based typing.

In Seattle, one collaborating source enrolled patients while the infection was active and tracked those patients longitudinally over the course of disease. Whole blood was collected in K2EDTA tubes by collaborating institutions according to the institutions' own protocols. For TCRbeta analysis, collaborators shipped samples as frozen whole blood, isolated PBMCs, or DNA extracted from either of those sample types. CDR1 and CDR2, looked up from the germline V gene (reference sequence), are GTSNPN and SVGIG. The germline V end is reduced by 3 bases and the J end by 3 bases; junction bases left unmatched: 6. The CDR3 starts with the cysteine, ends with the phenylalanine, and has 15 residues. The sequence is cut down to CDR3 DNA, 45 bases in frame from base 1. A remark on this clone: Its antigen is still unknown. The record has no base qualities; no much larger clone is one base away.

The immunoSEQ Assay, a bias-controlled multiplex PCR, was used to amplify TCRbeta CDR3 regions from genomic DNA. The paper's processing steps were these. The number of nucleated cells in each sample was estimated from the amplification of reference gene primers within the assay. Sequence reads were collapsed and filtered to measure the absolute abundance of every unique TCRbeta CDR3 rearrangement. For each sample, productive Simpson clonality was calculated as the square root of Simpson's diversity index across productive rearrangements. TCRdb retrieved this table from immuneACCESS and kept in-frame rearrangements only. Not all clones are present; in checked studies, unresolved V genes account for under half, and no reason is known for the remainder. V, J and clone size are those of that table, while D and trimming were read from the DNA. The sample includes 400,000 or so clones, with 89% observed a single time. The ten largest clones capture about 1.4% of the sample.

Findings and caveats that apply to the study as a whole: How much clinical and demographic metadata was included differed by source and by participant, and the metadata was provided uncurated.

The sequence was obtained from a woman in her thirties or forties with COVID-19, enrolled during active disease. The sample taken for sequencing was peripheral blood. The chain is assembled from TRBV30 and TRBJ1-4, with TRBD1 identical over 8 junction bases. The DNA reads as follows: TGTGCCTGGAGCCACCGGACAGGGCCTAATGAAAAACTGTTTTTT. Translated, this gives CAWSHRTGPNEKLFF.